The 23 T cell receptor beta chains reported below all come from one sample, sequenced in a study of T cell repertoires in cytomegalovirus infection. These receptors are not linked to any known antigen. Via MiXCR, TCRdb re-called the reads, giving one row per CDR3 protein. The sample records about 920,000 distinct CDR3 sequences, approximately 30% being singletons. The specimen comprised cultured CD8+ T cells from PBMCs, sampled from culture after CMV antigen stimulation. The receptors were gathered from a human donor in good health (CMV status not recorded). Some clones in this sample may be carry-over from other donors' samples.

This clonotype has ten or more counts. The chain uses TRBV7-6 and TRBJ2-1; TRBD2 aligns across 10 bases. The length of the CDR3 is 16 residues. Losses at the gene ends were 9 bases for V and 0 bases for J; bases not matched to a gene: 8. Germline CDR1 and CDR2: SGHVS and FNYEAQ. The CDR3 nucleotides are TGTGCCAGTTCCACTAGCGGGGTTGGCTCCTACAATGAGCAGTTCTTC. Amino acid sequence: CASSTSGVGSYNEQFF.

This chain uses TRBV29-1 with TRBJ2-2; D call uncertain. Trimming cost V 2 bases and J 0 bases, with 4 bases left between them. This CDR3 has 13 residues. The germline V gene encodes CDR1 SQVTM and CDR2 ANQGSEA. CDR3 DNA sequence: TGCAGCGTTGAATCGTCGAACACCGGGGAGCTGTTTTTT. Protein sequence: CSVESSNTGELFF.

The rearrangement uses TRBV5-6 and TRBJ2-1; 9 bases agree with TRBD1. This CDR3 is built from 15 residues. Germline-derived CDR1 and CDR2 are SGHDT and YYEEEE. The V segment lost 2 bases and the J segment 3 bases; nucleotides outside the gene matches: 3. In DNA, the CDR3 is TGTGCCAGCAGCTTCCTGACAGGGGGCTACAATGAGCAGTTCTTC. Encoded protein: CASSFLTGGYNEQFF.

CDR3 residues: CASSLSYTEAFF. For the CDR3, the DNA is TGTGCCAGCAGTTTATCCTACACTGAAGCTTTCTTT. The rearrangement links TRBV28 to TRBJ1-1; unclear D gene. This CDR3 is built from 12 residues. Germline CDR1 reads MDHEN; CDR2 reads SYDVKM. With 1 base removed from V and 3 bases from J, the gap between germline ends came to 3 bases.

This clonotype was seen a few times. DNA of the CDR3: TGTGCCAGCAGCTGGGGAGGGAGTGGGACCGGGGAGCTGTTTTTT. It encodes CASSWGGSGTGELFF. The rearrangement joins TRBV7-2 to TRBJ2-2, with TRBD2 identical over 7 bases. CDR3 size: 15 residues. Losses at the gene ends were 4 bases for V and 5 bases for J; bases not matched to a gene: 7. Germline assignment: CDR1 SGHTA and CDR2 FQGNSA.

The chain joins TRBV6-6 to TRBJ2-7; D might be TRBD1 or TRBD2, each matching 5 bases. V shed 0 bases and J shed 4 bases, with 13 bases lying between them. The CDR3 spans 15 residues. In germline, CDR1 is MNHNY, CDR2 SVGAGI (reference sequence). The DNA of the CDR3 is TGTGCCAGCAGTTACTCAAGGGGAGTCCGGTACGAGCAGTACTTC. Translating it yields CASSYSRGVRYEQYF.

This sequence joins TRBV28 and TRBJ2-3, with 7 bases fitting TRBD1. There are 12 residues in the CDR3. Germline V gene sequence: CDR1 MDHEN, CDR2 SYDVKM. V shed 5 bases and J 9 bases; nucleotides not matched to a gene: 5. The CDR3 loop reads CASSLDRATQYF. Written as DNA, the CDR3 is TGTGCCAGCAGTCTCGACAGGGCGACGCAGTATTTT.

This chain connects TRBV2 to TRBJ2-7; D is ambiguous. CDR1 and CDR2 (germline): SNHLY, FYNNEI. V was cut by 7 bases and J by 5 bases, with 15 bases left in between. The CDR3 covers 13 residues. The CDR3 nucleotides read TGTGCCAGCACCCCCCCCATCAGGCACGAGCAGTACGTC. Translating it yields CASTPPIRHEQYV.

The V and J genes are TRBV7-6 and TRBJ1-1; perhaps TRBD1 as D (6 bases). V shed 5 bases and J shed 11 bases, with 12 bases lying between them. The germline gives CDR1 SGHVS, CDR2 FNYEAQ. CDR3 size: 11 residues. The CDR3 coding sequence is TGTGCCAGCAGCCGGGGGCGGCTTGCTTTCTTT. Translation gives CASSRGRLAFF.

The V gene is TRBV27, the J gene TRBJ1-2; D ambiguous. This CDR3 has 14 residues. Germline assignment: CDR1 MNHEY and CDR2 SMNVEV (reference sequence). V dropped 5 bases and J dropped 4 bases, with 14 bases sitting between them. CDR3 residues: CASSPFMGSYGYTF. CDR3 nucleotides: TGTGCCAGCAGTCCATTTATGGGTAGCTATGGCTACACCTTC.

The V and J genes are TRBV2 and TRBJ1-5; unclear D gene. Germline V gene lookup returns CDR1 SNHLY and CDR2 FYNNEI. V was pared by 2 bases and J by 2 bases, with 13 bases between. CDR3 size: 16 residues. CDR3 in DNA: TGTGCCAGCAGTGAAAGGTGGGAGACGGGCAATCAGCCCCAGCATTTT. Its translation is CASSERWETGNQPQHF. The full variable domain, completed using reference TRBV2 and TRBJ1-5, is EPEVTQTPSHQVTQMGQEVILRCVPISNHLYFYWYRQILGQKVEFLVSFYNNEISEKSEIFDDQFSVERPDGSNFTLKIRSTKLEDSAMYFCASSERWETGNQPQHFGDGTRLSIL.

The V and J genes are TRBV7-9 and TRBJ2-3; TRBD2 matches at 10 bases. The trim removed 4 bases at V and 6 bases at J, leaving 13 bases unmatched. The germline V gene encodes CDR1 SEHNR and CDR2 FQNEAQ (reference sequence). CDR3 length: 17 residues. The CDR3 DNA reads as TGTGCCAGCAGCTCGTTGATAGCGGGGGGCCACATGGATACGCAGTATTTT. It encodes CASSSLIAGGHMDTQYF.

V is TRBV4-1 and J is TRBJ2-5, with D possibly matching TRBD1 (5 bases). Germline-derived CDR1 and CDR2 are MGHRA and YSYEKL. Trimming removed 4 bases from V and 5 bases from J, with 17 bases in between. The CDR3 contains 15 residues. CDR3 sequence reads: CASSPVQGNVETQYF. In DNA, the CDR3 is TGCGCCAGCAGCCCCGTCCAGGGAAATGTTGAGACCCAGTACTTC.

V usage is TRBV7-9 and J usage is TRBJ2-5, with 7 bases that match TRBD1. Unmatched junction bases numbered 20, after V lost 7 bases and J lost 0 bases. CDR1 and CDR2 from the germline V gene are SEHNR and FQNEAQ (reference sequence). This CDR3 is 19 amino acids long. The CDR3 region has the DNA TGTGCCAGCACTCTACAGGGGCCAACAGAGGGTTTGTACCAAGAGACCCAGTACTTC. Protein sequence: CASTLQGPTEGLYQETQYF.

This clonotype has a handful of counts. The CDR3 reads CASSLDIGANNSPLHF. DNA for the CDR3: TGTGCCAGCAGCTTGGATATAGGGGCTAACAATTCACCCCTCCACTTT. The chain links TRBV5-5 to TRBJ1-6, with a weak D call TRBD1 (5 bases). CDR1 is SGHKS, CDR2 YYEKEE, per germline (reference sequence). The CDR3 has 16 amino acids. V shed 0 bases and J shed 7 bases, with 14 bases lying between them.

CDR3 DNA sequence: TGCAGTGCCGAGTTGGGATTTAAGACAGGGATTGAAGCTTTCTTT. This codes for CSAELGFKTGIEAFF. This chain links TRBV20-1 with TRBJ1-1; the match to TRBD1 covers 7 bases. The CDR3 runs to 15 residues. CDR1 DFQATT and CDR2 SNEGSKA come from the germline V gene (reference sequence). Trimming took 6 bases from V and 7 from J; bases not matched to a gene: 17.

This clonotype was counted only a few times. This chain links TRBV7-7 with TRBJ2-2, with TRBD2 matching over 7 bases. This CDR3 region has 14 residues. Germline assignment: CDR1 SSHAT and CDR2 FNYEAQ (reference sequence). The CDR3 spells CASRPGGYTGELFF. Written as DNA, the CDR3 is TGTGCTAGCCGGCCGGGGGGATACACCGGGGAGCTGTTTTTT.

This clonotype showed up just a few times. V and J are TRBV10-2 and TRBJ1-5; no firm D call. This CDR3 spans 14 amino acids. The germline CDR1 and CDR2 sequences are WSHSY and SAAADI. V was clipped by 4 bases and J by 2 bases, with 9 bases between them. CDR3 protein: CASSVPGGNQPQHF. As DNA, the CDR3 is TGCGCCAGCAGTGTTCCTGGTGGCAATCAGCCCCAGCATTTT.

The J gene is TRBJ2-5, the V gene TRBV5-5; D ambiguous. V was cut by 0 bases and J by 2 bases, with 11 bases left in between. In germline, CDR1 is SGHKS, CDR2 YYEKEE (reference sequence). The CDR3 loop spans 15 amino acids. DNA of the CDR3: TGTGCCAGCAGCTTGGAAGGGTACCCTCAAGAGACCCAGTACTTC. This gives the protein CASSLEGYPQETQYF.

The V and J genes are TRBV27 and TRBJ2-3; D may be TRBD2 (6 bases). CDR3 length: 21 amino acids. CDR1 MNHEY and CDR2 SMNVEV come from the germline V gene (reference sequence). V lost 2 bases, J lost 1 base, and 28 bases lay in between. CDR3 loop: CASSLTPRASAVPRGTDTQYF. CDR3 DNA: TGTGCCAGCAGTTTAACCCCCCGGGCTAGCGCCGTACCACGTGGCACAGATACGCAGTATTTT.

This clonotype was detected ten times or more. V and J are TRBV6-2 or TRBV6-3 and TRBJ1-2; maybe TRBD1 (6 bases). The length of the CDR3 is 17 residues. CDR1 is MNHEY and CDR2 is SVGEGT in the germline V gene. V was shortened by 6 bases and J by 0 bases, with 20 bases between the two germline ends. The CDR3 DNA reads TGTGCCAGCAGCCTAACCGCGCCAGGGACACCTAACTATGGCTACACCTTC. It yields the protein CASSLTAPGTPNYGYTF.

The chain joins TRBV15 to TRBJ1-2; 9 bases map to TRBD1. This CDR3 has 15 residues. V lost 0 bases and J lost 6; bases outside the gene matches: 5. CDR1 LNHNV and CDR2 YYDKDF come from the germline V gene (reference sequence). The chain's CDR3 is CATSRDRGQGDGYTF. The CDR3 DNA reads TGTGCCACCAGCAGAGATCGGGGACAGGGCGATGGCTACACCTTC.

The chain is built from TRBV27 and TRBJ2-2, with D perhaps TRBD1 (6 bases). The V and J ends lost 2 bases and 5 bases respectively, with 9 bases between them. Germline-derived CDR1 and CDR2 are MNHEY and SMNVEV (reference sequence). CDR3 length: 14 amino acids. The CDR3 DNA sequence: TGTGCCAGCAGTTTAGATCAGGGGACCGGGGAGCTGTTTTTT. Its protein product is CASSLDQGTGELFF.